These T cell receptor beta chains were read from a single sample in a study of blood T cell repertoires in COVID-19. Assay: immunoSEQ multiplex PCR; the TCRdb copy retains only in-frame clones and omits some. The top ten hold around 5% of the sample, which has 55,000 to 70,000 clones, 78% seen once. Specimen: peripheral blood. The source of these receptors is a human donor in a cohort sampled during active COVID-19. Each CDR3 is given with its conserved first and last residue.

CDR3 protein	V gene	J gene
CASSQGDTDLRDTEAFF	TRBV3-1/TRBV3-2	TRBJ1-1
CASTLGAGRRLNTEAFF	TRBV4-1	TRBJ1-1
CASSLGTGDEQYF	TRBV9	TRBJ2-7
CASSFPPGALYGYTF	TRBV28	TRBJ1-2
CASSPGPTGNSNYGYTF	TRBV9	TRBJ1-2
CAWSRSSSGSYEQYF	TRBV30	TRBJ2-7
CASSLGTGLGYTF	TRBV12-3/TRBV12-4	TRBJ1-2
CASSNRGHYEQYF	TRBV7-2	TRBJ2-7
CASSPRPLRSNQPQHF	TRBV7-8	TRBJ1-5
CASSLPLQETQYF	TRBV5-5	TRBJ2-5
CASSQDQRTKQYF	TRBV4-3	TRBJ2-3
CASTEDRGRIYGYTF	TRBV2	TRBJ1-2
CASSPGRGSYEQYF	TRBV18	TRBJ2-7
CASSLDSTSYEQYF	TRBV18	TRBJ2-7
CASSSRLAADTQYF	TRBV6-6	TRBJ2-3
CAISGDRGKQYF	TRBV10-3	TRBJ2-7
CASSWSGGYQETQYF	TRBV5-1	TRBJ2-5
CASSFNRGPKNIQYF	TRBV5-6	TRBJ2-4
CASRIGQSNQPQHF	TRBV6-6	TRBJ1-5
CASSLVGAGYGYTF	TRBV5-4	TRBJ1-2
CASRPDRGASYEQYF	TRBV6-5	TRBJ2-7
CASSVSRGATNEKLFF	TRBV25-1	TRBJ1-4
CASSPLRTTYEQYF	TRBV7-8	TRBJ2-7
CASQPGPGPDTQYF	TRBV6-6	TRBJ2-3
CASSSMFSPLHF	TRBV7-9	TRBJ1-6
CASSPQLGGPYEQYF	TRBV7-7	TRBJ2-7
CASSLGQVVQPQHF	TRBV5-8	TRBJ1-5